This T cell receptor (beta chain) comes out of a study of CD4 T cells in relation to SARS-CoV-2 and coronaviruses. Study summary: PBMCs were cultured with antigen for over nine days before TCR beta sequencing. The negative reference was HIV-1 Nef peptide pool or peptide-free culture.

Whole-study results and caveats: Compared with monoreactive clones, crossreactive clones showed significantly weaker SARS-CoV-2 expansion.

The table lists this clone with a few counts. No antigen is known for it. Trimming removed 2 bases from V and 6 bases from J, with 23 bases in between. CDR1 is MNHEY, CDR2 SVGEGT, per germline. The CDR3 runs 17 residues. Assay used: immunoSEQ multiplex PCR; TCRdb lists only in-frame clones, some missing. The data contain over 25,000 clones, 70% to 85% of them seen just once; the ten biggest clones take up approximately 15%. Before the COVID-19 pandemic, during about 2010-2018, CD4+ T cells were taken from unexposed donors. The cells were cultured for around ten days before CD4+ T cells were isolated. J is TRBJ2-7 and V is TRBV6-2 or TRBV6-3; the D is unclear. This sequence was found in a human donor in good health. Source material: CD4+ T cells from PBMCs, cultured in vitro. The CDR3 DNA reads as TGTGCCAGCAGTTACCCGAACGCCCGGGTCGGCATCGGCGAGCAGTACTTC. This sequence encodes CASSYPNARVGIGEQYF.